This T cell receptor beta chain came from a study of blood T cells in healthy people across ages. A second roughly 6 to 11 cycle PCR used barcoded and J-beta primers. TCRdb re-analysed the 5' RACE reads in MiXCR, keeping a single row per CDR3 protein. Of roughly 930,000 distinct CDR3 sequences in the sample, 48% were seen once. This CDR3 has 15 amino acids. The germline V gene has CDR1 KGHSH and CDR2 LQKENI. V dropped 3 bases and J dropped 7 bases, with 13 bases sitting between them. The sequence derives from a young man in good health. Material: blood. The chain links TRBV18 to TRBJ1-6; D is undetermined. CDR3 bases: TGTGCCAGCTCACCGGATTGGACGGGGAATTCACCCCTCCACTTT. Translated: CASSPDWTGNSPLHF.